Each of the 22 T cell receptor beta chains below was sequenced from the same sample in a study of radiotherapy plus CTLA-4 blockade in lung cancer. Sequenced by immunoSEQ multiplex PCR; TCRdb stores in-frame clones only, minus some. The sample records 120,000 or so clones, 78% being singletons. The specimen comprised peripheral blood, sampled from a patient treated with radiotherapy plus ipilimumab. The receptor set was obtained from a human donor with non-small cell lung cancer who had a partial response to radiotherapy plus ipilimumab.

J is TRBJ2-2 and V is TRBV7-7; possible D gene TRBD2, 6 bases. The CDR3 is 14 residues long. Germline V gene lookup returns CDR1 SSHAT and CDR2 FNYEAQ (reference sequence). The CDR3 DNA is TGTGCTAGCGGCTCAAATTTTCGCGGCGGGGAGCTGTTTTTT. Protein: CASGSNFRGGELFF.

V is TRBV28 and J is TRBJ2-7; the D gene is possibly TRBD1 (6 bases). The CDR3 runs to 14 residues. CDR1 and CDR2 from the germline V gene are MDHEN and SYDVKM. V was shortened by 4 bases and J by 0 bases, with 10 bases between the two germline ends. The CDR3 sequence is CASSWDTSSYEQYF. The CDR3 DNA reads TGTGCCAGCAGTTGGGACACGAGCTCCTACGAGCAGTACTTC. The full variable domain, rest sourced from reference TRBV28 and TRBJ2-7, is DVKVTQSSRYLVKRTGEKVFLECVQDMDHENMFWYRQDPGLGLRLIYFSYDVKMKEKGDIPEGYSVSREKKERFSLILESASTNQTSMYLCASSWDTSSYEQYFGPGTRLTVT.

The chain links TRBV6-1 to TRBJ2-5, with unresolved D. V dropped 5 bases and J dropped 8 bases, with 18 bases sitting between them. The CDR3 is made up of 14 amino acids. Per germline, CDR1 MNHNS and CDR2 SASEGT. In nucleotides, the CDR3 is TGTGCCAGCAGTCTATTGCAGGCCCCCGACACCCAGTACTTC. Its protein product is CASSLLQAPDTQYF.

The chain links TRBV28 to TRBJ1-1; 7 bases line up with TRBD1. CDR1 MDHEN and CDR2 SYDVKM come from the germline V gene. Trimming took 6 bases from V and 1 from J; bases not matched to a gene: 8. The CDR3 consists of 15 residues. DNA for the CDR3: TGTGCCAGCAGAGGGGGCGGCGGCTGGAACACTGAAGCTTTCTTT. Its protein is CASRGGGGWNTEAFF.

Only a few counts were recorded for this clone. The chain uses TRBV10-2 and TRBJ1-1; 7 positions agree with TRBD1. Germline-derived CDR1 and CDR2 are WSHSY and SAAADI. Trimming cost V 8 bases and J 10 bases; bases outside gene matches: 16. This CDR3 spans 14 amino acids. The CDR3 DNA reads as TGCGCCAGCTGGAGCGCAGGGGGAGAATCAGCAGCTTTCTTT. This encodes CASWSAGGESAAFF.

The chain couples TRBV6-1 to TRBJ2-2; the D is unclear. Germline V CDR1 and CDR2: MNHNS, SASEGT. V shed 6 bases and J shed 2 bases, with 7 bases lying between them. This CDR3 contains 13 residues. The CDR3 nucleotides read TGTGCCAGCAGGCTAACTAACACCGGGGAGCTGTTTTTT. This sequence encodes CASRLTNTGELFF.

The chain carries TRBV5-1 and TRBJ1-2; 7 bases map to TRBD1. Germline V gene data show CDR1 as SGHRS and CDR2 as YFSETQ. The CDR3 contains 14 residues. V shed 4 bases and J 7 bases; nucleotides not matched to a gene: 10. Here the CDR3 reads CASSTETGPRGYTF. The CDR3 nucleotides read TGCGCCAGCAGCACAGAGACAGGGCCGCGTGGCTACACCTTC.

CDR3 protein: CASRGLAGGDNEQFF. In DNA form, the CDR3 reads TGTGCCAGCAGGGGACTAGCGGGAGGGGACAATGAGCAGTTCTTC. V usage is TRBV6-1 and J usage is TRBJ2-1, with 16 bases identical to TRBD2. The CDR3 length is 15 residues. CDR1 and CDR2 (germline): MNHNS, SASEGT. V shed 6 bases, J shed 5 bases, and the junction held 1 base outside the gene matches.

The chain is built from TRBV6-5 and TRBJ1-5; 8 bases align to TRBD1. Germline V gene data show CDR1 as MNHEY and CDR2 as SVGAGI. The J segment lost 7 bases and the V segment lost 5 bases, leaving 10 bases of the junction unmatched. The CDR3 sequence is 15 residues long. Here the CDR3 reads CASSPNTAGGQPQHF. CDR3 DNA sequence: TGTGCCAGCAGTCCTAATACGGCAGGGGGCCAGCCCCAGCATTTT.

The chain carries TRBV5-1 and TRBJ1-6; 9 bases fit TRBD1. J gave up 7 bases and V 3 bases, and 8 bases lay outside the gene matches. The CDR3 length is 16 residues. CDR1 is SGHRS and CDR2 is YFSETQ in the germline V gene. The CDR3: CASSSGVGQGNSPLHF. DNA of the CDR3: TGCGCCAGCAGCTCCGGGGTCGGACAGGGGAATTCACCCCTCCACTTT. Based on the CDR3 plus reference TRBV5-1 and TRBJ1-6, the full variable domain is KAGVTQTPRYLIKTRGQQVTLSCSPISGHRSVSWYQQTPGQGLQFLFEYFSETQRNKGNFPGRFSGRQFSNSRSEMNVSTLELGDSALYLCASSSGVGQGNSPLHFGNGTRLTVT.

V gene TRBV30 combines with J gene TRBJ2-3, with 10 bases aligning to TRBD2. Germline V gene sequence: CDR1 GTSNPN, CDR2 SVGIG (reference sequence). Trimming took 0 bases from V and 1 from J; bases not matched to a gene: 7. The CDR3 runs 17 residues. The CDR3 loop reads CAWSVARTSGRTDTQYF. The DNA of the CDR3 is TGTGCCTGGAGTGTAGCCCGGACTAGCGGACGCACAGATACGCAGTATTTT.

The CDR3 DNA sequence: TGTGCCAGCAGCGCTGGGGGGGACACCCGTAATCAGCCCCAGCATTTT. Its protein is CASSAGGDTRNQPQHF. The chain has TRBV9 and TRBJ1-5; a weak D match, TRBD1 (6 bases). The CDR3 has 16 residues. Trimming shortened V by 3 bases and J by 4 bases, and 17 bases separated the two germline ends. Germline V gives CDR1 SGDLS, CDR2 YYNGEE.

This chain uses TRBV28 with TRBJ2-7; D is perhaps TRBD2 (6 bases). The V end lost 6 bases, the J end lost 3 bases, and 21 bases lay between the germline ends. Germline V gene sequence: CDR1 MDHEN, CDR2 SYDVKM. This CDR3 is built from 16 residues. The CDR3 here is CASSTASATRDYEQYV. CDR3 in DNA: TGTGCCAGCAGCACAGCATCCGCGACTAGGGACTACGAGCAGTACGTC.

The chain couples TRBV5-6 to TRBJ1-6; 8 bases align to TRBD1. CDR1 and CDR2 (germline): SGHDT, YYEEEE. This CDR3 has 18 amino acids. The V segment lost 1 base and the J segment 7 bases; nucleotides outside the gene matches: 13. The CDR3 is CASSLRAGGLEWNSPLHF. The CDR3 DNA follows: TGTGCCAGCAGCTTGAGGGCAGGGGGCCTTGAATGGAATTCACCCCTCCACTTT.

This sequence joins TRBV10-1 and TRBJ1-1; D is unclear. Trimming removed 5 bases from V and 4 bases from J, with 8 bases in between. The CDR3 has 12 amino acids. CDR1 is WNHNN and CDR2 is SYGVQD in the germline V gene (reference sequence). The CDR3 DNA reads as TGCGCCAGCAGTACGGGGTTCACTGAAGCTTTCTTT. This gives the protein CASSTGFTEAFF.

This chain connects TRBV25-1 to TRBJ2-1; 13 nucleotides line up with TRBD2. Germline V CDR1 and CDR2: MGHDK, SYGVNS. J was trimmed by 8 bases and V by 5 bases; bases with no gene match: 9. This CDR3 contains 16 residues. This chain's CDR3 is CASSPRTSGRIDEQFF. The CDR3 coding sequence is TGTGCCAGCAGTCCCCGGACTAGCGGGAGAATTGATGAGCAGTTCTTC.

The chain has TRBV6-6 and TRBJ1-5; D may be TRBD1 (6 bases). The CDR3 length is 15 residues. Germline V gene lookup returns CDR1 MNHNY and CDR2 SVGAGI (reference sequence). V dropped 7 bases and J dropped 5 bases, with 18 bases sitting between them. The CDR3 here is CASTNGDTEYQPQHF. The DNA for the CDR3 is TGTGCCAGCACCAATGGGGACACCGAGTATCAGCCCCAGCATTTT.

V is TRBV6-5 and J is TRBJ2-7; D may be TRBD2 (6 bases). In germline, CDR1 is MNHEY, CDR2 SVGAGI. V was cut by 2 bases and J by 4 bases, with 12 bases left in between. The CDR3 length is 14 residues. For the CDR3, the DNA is TGTGCCAGCAGTTACGGCGGGATGTTTTACGAGCAGTACTTC. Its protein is CASSYGGMFYEQYF.

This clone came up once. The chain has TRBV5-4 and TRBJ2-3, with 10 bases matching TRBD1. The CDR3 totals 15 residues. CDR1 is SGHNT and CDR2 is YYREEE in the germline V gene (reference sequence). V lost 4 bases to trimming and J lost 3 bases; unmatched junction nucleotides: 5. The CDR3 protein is CASSPTGQGTDTQYF. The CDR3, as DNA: TGTGCCAGCAGCCCGACGGGACAGGGGACAGATACGCAGTATTTT. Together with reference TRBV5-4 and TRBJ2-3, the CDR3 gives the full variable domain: ETGVTQSPTHLIKTRGQQVTLRCSSQSGHNTVSWYQQALGQGPQFIFQYYREEENGRGNFPPRFSGLQFPNYSSELNVNALELDDSALYLCASSPTGQGTDTQYFGPGTRLTVL.

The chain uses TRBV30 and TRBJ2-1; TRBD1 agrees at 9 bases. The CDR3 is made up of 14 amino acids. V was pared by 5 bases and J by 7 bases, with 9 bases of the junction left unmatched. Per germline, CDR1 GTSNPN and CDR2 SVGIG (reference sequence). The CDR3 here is CAWGPGTGTNEQFF. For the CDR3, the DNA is TGTGCCTGGGGTCCCGGGACAGGGACAAATGAGCAGTTCTTC.

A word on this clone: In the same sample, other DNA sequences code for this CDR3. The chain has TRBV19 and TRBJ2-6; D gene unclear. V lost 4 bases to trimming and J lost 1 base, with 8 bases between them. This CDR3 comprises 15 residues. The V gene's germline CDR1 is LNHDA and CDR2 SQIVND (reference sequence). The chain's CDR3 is CASSTPRSGANVLTF. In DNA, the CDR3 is TGTGCCAGTAGTACCCCCCGTTCTGGGGCCAACGTCCTGACTTTC.

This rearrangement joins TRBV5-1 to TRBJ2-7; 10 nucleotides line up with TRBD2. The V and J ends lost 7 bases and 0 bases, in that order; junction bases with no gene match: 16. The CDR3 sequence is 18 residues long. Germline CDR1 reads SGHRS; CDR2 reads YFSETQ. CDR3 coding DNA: TGCGCCAGCCCCCTCGTCGAGCGGGAGGGCCCCCTCTCCTACGAGCAGTACGTC. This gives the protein CASPLVEREGPLSYEQYV.